This T cell receptor beta chain was sequenced for a study of blood T cell repertoires in COVID-19. Here immunoSEQ multiplex PCR was the method, and the copy in TCRdb shows in-frame clones only, minus some. The sample lists around 100,000 clones; about four fifths were seen once. Germline V gene data show CDR1 as GTSNPN and CDR2 as SVGIG (reference sequence). V lost 3 bases, J lost 7 bases, and 5 bases stayed unmatched. The CDR3 has 13 residues. Sequencing was performed on peripheral blood. The clonotype was recovered from a woman aged 40 to 55 with acute or convalescent COVID-19. The V and J genes are TRBV30 and TRBJ2-7; 11 bases agree with TRBD1. The CDR3 loop reads CAWRFGTGGEQYF. CDR3 sequence (DNA): TGTGCCTGGAGATTCGGGACAGGGGGTGAGCAGTACTTC. Combining the CDR3 with reference TRBV30 and TRBJ2-7 gives the whole variable domain SQTIHQWPATLVQPVGSPLSLECTVEGTSNPNLYWYRQAAGRGLQLLFYSVGIGQISSEVPQNLSASRPQDRQFILSSKKLLLSDSGFYLCAWRFGTGGEQYFGPGTRLTVT.